This passage covers 28 T cell receptor beta chains from one sample sequenced in a study of radiotherapy plus CTLA-4 blockade in lung cancer. Measured with immunoSEQ multiplex PCR; TCRdb has only the in-frame clones, and not every one. In the table there are under 95,000 clones, 78% of which are singletons. This material consisted of peripheral blood, taken from a patient treated with radiotherapy plus ipilimumab. The origin of the receptors is a human donor with non-small cell lung cancer whose response to radiotherapy plus ipilimumab could not be evaluated. Some clones in this sample may be carry-over from other donors' samples.

The rearrangement uses TRBV9 and TRBJ2-1, with D possibly TRBD1 on 6 matching bases. V dropped 0 bases and J dropped 7 bases, with 14 bases sitting between them. Germline V gives CDR1 SGDLS, CDR2 YYNGEE. This CDR3 is built from 15 residues. CDR3 in DNA: TGTGCCAGCAGCGTAGGTTCAGGGGCCCGGAATGAGCAGTTCTTC. As protein: CASSVGSGARNEQFF.

The chain recombines TRBV19 with TRBJ2-2; D gene uncertain. Trimming left V 3 bases short and J 5 bases short, with 13 bases between. CDR1 and CDR2 from the germline V gene are LNHDA and SQIVND (reference sequence). This CDR3 has 15 residues. This chain's CDR3 is CASSILPVGTGELFF. Here the CDR3 DNA reads TGTGCCAGTAGTATCCTTCCGGTTGGTACCGGGGAGCTGTTTTTT.

This clone was detected only a few times. This chain uses TRBV11-2 with TRBJ2-4, with TRBD1 identical over 8 bases. CDR1 SGHAT and CDR2 FQNNGV come from the germline V gene. This CDR3 is built from 14 residues. After removal of 3 bases from V and 6 bases from J, the junction contained 4 bases not matched to a gene. The CDR3 protein is CASSFGQGVNIQYF. CDR3 DNA: TGTGCCAGCAGCTTTGGACAGGGAGTAAACATTCAGTACTTC.

CDR3 sequence: CASSPQGLIHEQYF. The CDR3 bases are TGTGCCAGCAGCCCTCAGGGGCTGATCCACGAGCAGTACTTC. V gene TRBV7-2 combines with J gene TRBJ2-7; D is possibly TRBD1 (6 bases). Trimming shortened V by 5 bases and J by 5 bases, and 16 bases separated the two germline ends. Germline assignment: CDR1 SGHTA and CDR2 FQGNSA. CDR3 size: 14 residues.

The count of this clone is one. The rearrangement links TRBV7-9 to TRBJ1-1, with D maybe TRBD1 (6 bases). The V and J ends lost 5 bases and 6 bases respectively, with 19 bases between them. The CDR3 is 15 residues long. Germline CDR1 is SEHNR and CDR2 is FQNEAQ (reference sequence). The chain's CDR3 is CASSQVRGGVAEAFF. CDR3 nucleotides: TGTGCCAGCAGCCAAGTCAGGGGCGGCGTGGCTGAAGCTTTCTTT. Supplemented by reference TRBV7-9 and TRBJ1-1, the full variable domain reads DTGVSQNPRHKITKRGQNVTFRCDPISEHNRLYWYRQTLGQGPEFLTYFQNEAQLEKSRLLSDRFSAERPKGSFSTLEIQRTEQGDSAMYLCASSQVRGGVAEAFFGQGTRLTVV.

This sequence joins TRBV19 and TRBJ1-3; TRBD1 might be the D (6 bases). The CDR3 consists of 15 residues. The V end lost 2 bases, the J end lost 2 bases, and 10 bases lay between the germline ends. Germline V gives CDR1 LNHDA, CDR2 SQIVND (reference sequence). The CDR3 spells CASSIMAGAGNTIYF. In DNA form, the CDR3 reads TGTGCCAGTAGTATAATGGCAGGGGCTGGAAACACCATATATTTT.

The chain employs TRBV9 and TRBJ2-3, with TRBD2 matching over 11 bases. Germline values: CDR1 SGDLS, CDR2 YYNGEE. V gave up 0 bases and J gave up 0 bases; unmatched junction bases: 3. CDR3 length: 17 amino acids. The CDR3 coding sequence is TGTGCCAGCAGCGTAGGGCTAGCGGGGGGCAGCACAGATACGCAGTATTTT. Amino acid sequence: CASSVGLAGGSTDTQYF. The whole variable domain, filled in from reference TRBV9 and TRBJ2-3, reads DSGVTQTPKHLITATGQRVTLRCSPRSGDLSVYWYQQSLDQGLQFLIQYYNGEERAKGNILERFSAQQFPDLHSELNLSSLELGDSALYFCASSVGLAGGSTDTQYFGPGTRLTVL.

V and J are TRBV29-1 and TRBJ2-3; 9 nucleotides line up with TRBD1. Germline V gene sequence: CDR1 SQVTM, CDR2 ANQGSEA. The trim removed 4 bases at V and 13 bases at J, leaving 6 bases unmatched. The CDR3 sequence is 11 residues long. This CDR3 is CSVGGDRAEYF. The CDR3 DNA sequence: TGCAGCGTTGGTGGGGACAGGGCGGAGTATTTT.

The chain uses TRBV4-1 and TRBJ2-5; unclear D gene. TRBJ2-7 explains the end of the DNA better; the J call may be wrong. Germline V CDR1 and CDR2: MGHRA, YSYEKL. CDR3 length: 13 amino acids. The CDR3 loop reads CASSHPGSYEQYF. Here the CDR3 DNA reads TGCGCCAGCAGCCACCCAGGATCCTACGAGCAGTACTTC.

This clone has just one count. The V and J genes are TRBV9 and TRBJ2-2; the D is unclear. The V end lost 2 bases, the J end lost 1 base, and 6 bases lay between the germline ends. The germline gives CDR1 SGDLS, CDR2 YYNGEE. The CDR3 has 14 amino acids. This CDR3 is CASSVAGNTGELFF. DNA for the CDR3: TGTGCCAGCAGCGTGGCAGGGAACACCGGGGAGCTGTTTTTT.

The chain links TRBV7-2 to TRBJ1-6; no reliable D call. The CDR3 runs to 15 residues. CDR1 is SGHTA and CDR2 is FQGNSA in the germline V gene. V gave up 6 bases and J gave up 7 bases, with 16 bases separating them. The CDR3 coding sequence is TGTGCCAGCAGACAAACTAGCAGGACCAATTCACCCCTCCACTTT. Protein sequence: CASRQTSRTNSPLHF.

This clone was seen only once. This sequence joins TRBV7-2 and TRBJ2-3; 11 bases map to TRBD2. V shed 5 bases, J shed 0 bases, and the junction held 7 bases outside the gene matches. The CDR3 is 17 amino acids. Germline lookup yields CDR1 SGHTA and CDR2 FQGNSA. CDR3 protein: CASSGPGLAASTDTQYF. For the CDR3, the DNA is TGTGCCAGCAGCGGACCGGGACTAGCGGCTAGCACAGATACGCAGTATTTT.

The chain links TRBV9 to TRBJ2-5, with 8 bases identical to TRBD1. After removal of 3 bases from V and 5 bases from J, the junction contained 3 bases not matched to a gene. The CDR3 is 13 amino acids. CDR1 and CDR2 (germline): SGDLS, YYNGEE. The CDR3 coding sequence is TGTGCCAGCAGCGCAGGGGGCGGGGAGACCCAGTACTTC. The encoded protein is CASSAGGGETQYF.

The rearrangement links TRBV19 to TRBJ2-4; 7 bases map to TRBD1. The CDR3 spans 14 residues. V lost 4 bases to trimming and J lost 12 bases; unmatched junction nucleotides: 12. The germline V gene encodes CDR1 LNHDA and CDR2 SQIVND (reference sequence). The CDR3 DNA is TGTGCCAGTAGTACCTCCTCCCGACAGGGCAATCAGTACTTC. Amino acids: CASSTSSRQGNQYF. The whole variable domain, filled in from reference TRBV19 and TRBJ2-4, reads DGGITQSPKYLFRKEGQNVTLSCEQNLNHDAMYWYRQDPGQGLRLIYYSQIVNDFQKGDIAEGYSVSREKKESFPLTVTSAQKNPTAFYLCASSTSSRQGNQYFGAGTRLSVL.

V usage is TRBV11-2 and J usage is TRBJ2-4; maybe TRBD2 (7 bases). CDR1 and CDR2 (germline): SGHAT, FQNNGV. There are 14 residues in the CDR3. Trimming took off 2 bases at V and 9 bases at J, with 14 bases between the two ends. CDR3 nucleotides: TGTGCCAGCAGCTTAAGACGGGGGGCCGGCATTCAGTACTTC. The encoded protein is CASSLRRGAGIQYF. Filled out from reference TRBV11-2 and TRBJ2-4, the complete variable domain reads EAGVAQSPRYKIIEKRQSVAFWCNPISGHATLYWYQQILGQGPKLLIQFQNNGVVDDSQLPKDRFSAERLKGVDSTLKIQPAKLEDSAVYLCASSLRRGAGIQYFGAGTRLSVL.

The rearrangement joins TRBV28 to TRBJ1-1; D perhaps matches TRBD1 (5 bases). The CDR3 contains 15 residues. Trimming cost V 4 bases and J 3 bases, with 15 bases left between them. CDR1 is MDHEN, CDR2 SYDVKM, per germline. In nucleotides, the CDR3 is TGTGCCAGCAGTTCAGCGGGGCGTAGGGACACTGAAGCTTTCTTT. This encodes CASSSAGRRDTEAFF.

This sequence joins TRBV28 and TRBJ1-2; D gene ambiguous. The V end lost 10 bases, the J end lost 9 bases, and 18 bases lay between the germline ends. Looked up from germline, CDR1 is MDHEN and CDR2 is SYDVKM. The CDR3 has 12 amino acids. The CDR3 sequence is CATYREGLRYTF. The CDR3 bases are TGTGCCACCTACCGGGAAGGCCTTCGCTACACCTTC.

This clone was counted between two and nine times. As DNA, the CDR3 is TGTGCCAGCAGCCAAGCACAGGGGGCGAAGACCCAGTACTTC. Translation: CASSQAQGAKTQYF. The chain is built from TRBV7-9 and TRBJ2-5; 9 bases are a match to TRBD1. The CDR3 is made up of 14 amino acids. Germline CDR1 reads SEHNR; CDR2 reads FQNEAQ (reference sequence). Trimming cost V 5 bases and J 6 bases; bases outside gene matches: 7.

The J gene is TRBJ1-1, the V gene TRBV4-1; D is unresolved. This CDR3 has 15 residues. CDR1 is MGHRA, CDR2 YSYEKL, per germline. V dropped 1 base and J dropped 0 bases, with 9 bases sitting between them. The CDR3 bases are TGCGCCAGCAGCCAAGGTCCGGGGTTGAACACTGAAGCTTTCTTT. Translating it yields CASSQGPGLNTEAFF.

The V gene is TRBV5-1, the J gene TRBJ2-3; possible D gene TRBD1, 5 bases. Germline values: CDR1 SGHRS, CDR2 YFSETQ. V lost 0 bases and J lost 0, with 8 bases in between. The CDR3 extends over 15 amino acids. The CDR3: CASSLVQGSTDTQYF. The DNA for the CDR3 is TGCGCCAGCAGCTTGGTCCAGGGAAGCACAGATACGCAGTATTTT.

This clone came up a few times. The J gene is TRBJ1-2, the V gene TRBV6-4; a weak D match, TRBD1 (5 bases). This CDR3 region has 13 residues. CDR1 and CDR2 from the germline V gene are MRHNA and SNTAGT. Trimming pared 6 bases from V and 6 bases from J, leaving 14 bases between. CDR3 sequence: CASSLESGDGYTF. The DNA of the CDR3 is TGTGCCAGCAGCCTAGAGTCGGGGGATGGCTACACCTTC.

The chain couples TRBV7-8 to TRBJ2-5, with 9 bases lining up with TRBD2. The V segment lost 1 base and the J segment 2 bases; nucleotides outside the gene matches: 5. Per the germline V gene, CDR1 is SGHVS and CDR2 is FQNEAQ. The CDR3 covers 16 residues. The CDR3 DNA reads as TGTGCCAGCAGCTTAGGTCTGGCGGGGGGGCAAGAGACCCAGTACTTC. This sequence encodes CASSLGLAGGQETQYF.

The CDR3 here is CASSLPPRINEKLFF. The CDR3 DNA is TGTGCCAGCAGCTTGCCCCCCAGGATTAATGAAAAACTGTTTTTT. The V gene is TRBV5-6, the J gene TRBJ1-4, with D unclear. CDR1 is SGHDT, CDR2 YYEEEE, per germline. The V and J ends lost 1 base and 4 bases respectively, with 11 bases between them. The CDR3 length is 15 residues.

V gene TRBV7-6 combines with J gene TRBJ2-5; D may be TRBD2 (6 bases). Germline V gene sequence: CDR1 SGHVS, CDR2 FNYEAQ. This CDR3 has 13 amino acids. V shed 4 bases and J shed 7 bases, with 13 bases lying between them. CDR3: CASSSPGVGTQYF. The CDR3 DNA is TGTGCCAGCAGCTCCCCGGGAGTTGGGACCCAGTACTTC.

This rearrangement joins TRBV6-1 to TRBJ1-2; unclear D gene. This CDR3 is built from 12 residues. CDR1 is MNHNS, CDR2 SASEGT, per germline. Trimming shortened V by 3 bases and J by 6 bases, and 8 bases separated the two germline ends. In DNA form, the CDR3 reads TGTGCCAGCAGTGACAGGATCGATGGCTACACCTTC. Translation gives CASSDRIDGYTF.

This sequence joins TRBV6-5 and TRBJ2-7; TRBD1 might be the D (6 bases). The V and J ends lost 0 bases and 4 bases respectively, with 10 bases between them. CDR1 and CDR2 (germline): MNHEY, SVGAGI. The CDR3 is 14 residues long. CDR3 DNA: TGTGCCAGCAGTTACTCGAACACAGGGTACGAGCAGTACTTC. Its protein is CASSYSNTGYEQYF.

The chain employs TRBV5-6 and TRBJ1-5; the match to TRBD1 covers 8 bases. The CDR3 is made up of 15 amino acids. Germline-derived CDR1 and CDR2 are SGHDT and YYEEEE. The trim removed 4 bases at V and 5 bases at J, leaving 8 bases unmatched. The CDR3 coding sequence is TGTGCCAGCAGCGGTCTAGGACAGGGCGATCAGCCCCAGCATTTT. Translating gives CASSGLGQGDQPQHF.

V gene TRBV5-4 combines with J gene TRBJ1-1; 8 bases align to TRBD1. V shed 2 bases and J 0 bases; nucleotides not matched to a gene: 6. Looked up from germline, CDR1 is SGHNT and CDR2 is YYREEE (reference sequence). CDR3 length: 16 amino acids. CDR3 bases: TGTGCCAGCAGCTTTGGGACAGGACTTATGAACACTGAAGCTTTCTTT. Amino acids: CASSFGTGLMNTEAFF.